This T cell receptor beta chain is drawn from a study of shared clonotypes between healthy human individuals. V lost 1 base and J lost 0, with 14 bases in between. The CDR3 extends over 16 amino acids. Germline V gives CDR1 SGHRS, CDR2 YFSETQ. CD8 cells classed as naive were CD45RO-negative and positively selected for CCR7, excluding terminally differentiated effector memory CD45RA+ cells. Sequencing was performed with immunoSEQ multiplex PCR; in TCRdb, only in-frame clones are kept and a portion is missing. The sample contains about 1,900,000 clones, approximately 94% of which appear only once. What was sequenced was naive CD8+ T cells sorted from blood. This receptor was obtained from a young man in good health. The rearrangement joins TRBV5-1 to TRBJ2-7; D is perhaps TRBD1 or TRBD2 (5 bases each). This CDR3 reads CASSLLSGGVSYEQYF. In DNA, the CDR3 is TGCGCCAGCAGCTTGTTGTCTGGGGGAGTCTCCTACGAGCAGTACTTC.